The 2 T cell receptor beta chains reported below all come from one sample, sequenced in a study of sequential checkpoint blockade in melanoma. The treatment is: randomized to nivolumab then ipilimumab (arm A) or the reverse (arm B). Assay: immunoSEQ multiplex PCR; the TCRdb copy retains only in-frame clones and omits some. The profile shows fewer than 15,000 clones, more than 75% of them singletons. The sample in question was CD8+ T cells sorted from blood (inferred from file names), obtained from a patient given nivolumab and ipilimumab in sequence. These receptor sequences come from a human donor with melanoma.

DNA of the CDR3: TGTGCCAGCAGCGTAGGCGGGGGCTGGGGGCGCGAATTCCAGGATGAGCAGTTCTTC. Encoded protein: CASSVGGGWGREFQDEQFF. The chain employs TRBV9 and TRBJ2-1; D is perhaps TRBD2 (7 bases). The CDR3 is 19 residues long. From germline, CDR1 is SGDLS and CDR2 YYNGEE. The V end was cut by 0 bases, the J end by 8 bases, with 27 bases between.

This sequence joins TRBV5-1 and TRBJ1-2; maybe TRBD1 (5 bases). Germline CDR1 is SGHRS and CDR2 is YFSETQ. There are 15 residues in the CDR3. Trimming cost V 0 bases and J 4 bases, with 13 bases left between them. The CDR3 spells CASSLVQGRRYGYTF. The CDR3 DNA reads TGCGCCAGCAGCTTGGTTCAGGGAAGACGCTATGGCTACACCTTC.